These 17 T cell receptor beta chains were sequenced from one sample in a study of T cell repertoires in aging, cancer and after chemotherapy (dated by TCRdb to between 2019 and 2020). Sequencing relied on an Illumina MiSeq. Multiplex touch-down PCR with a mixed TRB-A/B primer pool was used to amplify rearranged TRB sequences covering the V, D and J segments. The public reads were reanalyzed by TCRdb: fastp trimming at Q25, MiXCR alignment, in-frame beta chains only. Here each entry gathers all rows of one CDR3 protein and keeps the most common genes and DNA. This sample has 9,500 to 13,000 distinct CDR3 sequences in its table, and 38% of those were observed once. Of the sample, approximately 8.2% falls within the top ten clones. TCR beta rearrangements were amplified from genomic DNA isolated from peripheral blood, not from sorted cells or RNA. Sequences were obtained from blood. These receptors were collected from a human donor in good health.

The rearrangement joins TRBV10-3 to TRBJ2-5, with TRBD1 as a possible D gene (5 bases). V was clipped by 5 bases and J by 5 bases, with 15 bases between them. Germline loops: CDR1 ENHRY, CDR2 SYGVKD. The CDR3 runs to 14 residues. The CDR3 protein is CAISFARDGETQYF. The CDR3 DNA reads TGTGCCATCAGTTTCGCCAGGGATGGGGAGACCCAGTACTTC.

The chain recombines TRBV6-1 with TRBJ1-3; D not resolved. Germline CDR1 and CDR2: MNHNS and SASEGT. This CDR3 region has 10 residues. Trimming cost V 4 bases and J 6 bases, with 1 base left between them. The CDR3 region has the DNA TGTGCCAGCAGTGCAAACACCATATATTTT. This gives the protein CASSANTIYF.

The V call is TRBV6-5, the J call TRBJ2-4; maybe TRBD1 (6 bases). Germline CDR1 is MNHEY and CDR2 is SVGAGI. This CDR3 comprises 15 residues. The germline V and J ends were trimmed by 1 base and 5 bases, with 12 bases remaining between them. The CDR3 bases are TGTGCCAGCAGTTACTATACAGGGAACCAAAACATTCAGTACTTC. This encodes CASSYYTGNQNIQYF.

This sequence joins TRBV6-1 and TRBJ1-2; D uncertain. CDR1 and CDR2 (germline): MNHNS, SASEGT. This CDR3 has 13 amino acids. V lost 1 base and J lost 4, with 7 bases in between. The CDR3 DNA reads TGTGCCAGCAGTGAAGAGGCAGTCTATGGCTACACCTTC. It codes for CASSEEAVYGYTF.

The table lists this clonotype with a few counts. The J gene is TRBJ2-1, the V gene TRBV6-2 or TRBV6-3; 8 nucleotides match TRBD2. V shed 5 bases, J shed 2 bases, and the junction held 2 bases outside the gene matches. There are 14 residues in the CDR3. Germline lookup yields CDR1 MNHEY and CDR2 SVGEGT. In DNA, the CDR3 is TGTGCCAGCAGTCGGGAGGGCACCTACAATGAGCAGTTCTTC. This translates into CASSREGTYNEQFF.

This CDR3 is CASSLTGWEQYF. CDR3 sequence (DNA): TGTGCCAGCAGTTTAACGGGCTGGGAGCAGTACTTC. This chain uses TRBV12-3 or TRBV12-4 with TRBJ2-7; the D is unclear. V was clipped by 2 bases and J by 7 bases, with 9 bases between them. CDR3 length equals 12 residues.

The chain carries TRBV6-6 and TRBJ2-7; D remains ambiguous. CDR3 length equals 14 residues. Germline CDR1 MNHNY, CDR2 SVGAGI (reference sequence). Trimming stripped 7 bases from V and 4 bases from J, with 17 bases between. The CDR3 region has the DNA TGTGCCAGCAAGATAAGGGCTTCGGTATACGAGCAGTACTTC. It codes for CASKIRASVYEQYF.

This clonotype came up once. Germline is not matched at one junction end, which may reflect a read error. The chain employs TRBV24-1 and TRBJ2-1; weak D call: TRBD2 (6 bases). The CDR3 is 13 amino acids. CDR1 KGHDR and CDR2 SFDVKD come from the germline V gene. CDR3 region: CATSESYGGPRVF. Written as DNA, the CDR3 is TGTGCCACCAGTGAGTCTTACGGGGGACCTCGCGTCTTC.

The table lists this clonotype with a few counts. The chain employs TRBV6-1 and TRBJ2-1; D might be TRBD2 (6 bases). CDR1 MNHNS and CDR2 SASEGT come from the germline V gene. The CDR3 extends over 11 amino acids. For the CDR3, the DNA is TGTCCACCTAGCGCCATTGATGAGCAGTTCTTC. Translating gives CPPSAIDEQFF.

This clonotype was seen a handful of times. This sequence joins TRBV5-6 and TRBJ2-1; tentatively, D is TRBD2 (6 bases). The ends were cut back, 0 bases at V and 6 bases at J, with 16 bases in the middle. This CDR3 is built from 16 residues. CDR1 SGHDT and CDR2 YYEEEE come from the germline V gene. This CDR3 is CASSLGPPSAGNEQFF. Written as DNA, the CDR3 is TGTGCCAGCAGCTTGGGGCCGCCTAGCGCTGGCAATGAGCAGTTCTTC. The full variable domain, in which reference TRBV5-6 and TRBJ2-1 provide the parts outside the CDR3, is DAGVTQSPTHLIKTRGQQVTLRCSPKSGHDTVSWYQQALGQGPQFIFQYYEEEERQRGNFPDRFSGHQFPNYSSELNVNALLLGDSALYLCASSLGPPSAGNEQFFGPGTRLTVL.

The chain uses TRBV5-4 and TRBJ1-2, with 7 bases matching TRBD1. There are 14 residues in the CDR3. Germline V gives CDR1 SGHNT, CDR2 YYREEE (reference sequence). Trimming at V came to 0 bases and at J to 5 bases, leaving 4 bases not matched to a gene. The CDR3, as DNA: TGTGCCAGCAGCTTGGAGGGCAGGGGGTATGGCTACACCTTC. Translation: CASSLEGRGYGYTF.

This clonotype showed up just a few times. Here the CDR3 DNA reads TGTGCCAGTGGACTCGGGAGCGGCACAGATACGCAGTATTTT. This gives the protein CASGLGSGTDTQYF. The gene calls are TRBV19 and TRBJ2-3; perhaps TRBD2 as D (6 bases). Germline V CDR1 and CDR2: LNHDA, SQIVND (reference sequence). V shed 8 bases and J shed 1 base, with 13 bases lying between them. The CDR3 sequence is 14 residues long. Complete variable domain (other parts from reference TRBV19 and TRBJ2-3): DGGITQSPKYLFRKEGQNVTLSCEQNLNHDAMYWYRQDPGQGLRLIYYSQIVNDFQKGDIAEGYSVSREKKESFPLTVTSAQKNPTAFYLCASGLGSGTDTQYFGPGTRLTVL.

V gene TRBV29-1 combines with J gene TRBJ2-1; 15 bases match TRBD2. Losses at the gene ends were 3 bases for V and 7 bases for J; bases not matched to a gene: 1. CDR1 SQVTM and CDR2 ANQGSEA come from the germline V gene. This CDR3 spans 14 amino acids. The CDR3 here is CSVDGLAGGNEQFF. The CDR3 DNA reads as TGCAGCGTTGACGGACTAGCGGGAGGGAATGAGCAGTTCTTC.

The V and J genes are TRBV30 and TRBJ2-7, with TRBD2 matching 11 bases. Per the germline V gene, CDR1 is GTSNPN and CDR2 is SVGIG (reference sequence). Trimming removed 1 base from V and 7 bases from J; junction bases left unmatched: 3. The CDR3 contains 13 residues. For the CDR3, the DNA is TGTGCCTGGAGTGGAAGACTAGCGGGGGAGCAGTACTTC. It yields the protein CAWSGRLAGEQYF. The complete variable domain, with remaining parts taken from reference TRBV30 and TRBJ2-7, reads SQTIHQWPATLVQPVGSPLSLECTVEGTSNPNLYWYRQAAGRGLQLLFYSVGIGQISSEVPQNLSASRPQDRQFILSSKKLLLSDSGFYLCAWSGRLAGEQYFGPGTRLTVT.

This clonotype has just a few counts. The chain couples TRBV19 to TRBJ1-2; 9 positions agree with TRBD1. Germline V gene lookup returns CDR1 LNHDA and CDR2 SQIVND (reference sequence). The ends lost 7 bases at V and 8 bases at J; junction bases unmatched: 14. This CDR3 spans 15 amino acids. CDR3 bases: TGTGCCAGTACCCTCGGACAGGGGAATAGAAGGGGCTACACCTTC. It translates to CASTLGQGNRRGYTF.

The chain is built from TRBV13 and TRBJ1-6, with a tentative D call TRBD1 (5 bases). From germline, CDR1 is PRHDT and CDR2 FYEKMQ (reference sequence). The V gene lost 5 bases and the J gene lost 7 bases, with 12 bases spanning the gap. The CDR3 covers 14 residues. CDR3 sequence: CASSLDIFNSPLHF. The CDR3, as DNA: TGTGCCAGCAGCCTGGACATCTTCAATTCACCCCTCCACTTT.

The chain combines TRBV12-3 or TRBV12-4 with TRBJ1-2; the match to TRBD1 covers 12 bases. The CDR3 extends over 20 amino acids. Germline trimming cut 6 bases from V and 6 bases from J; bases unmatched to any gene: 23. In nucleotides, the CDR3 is TGTGCCAGCAGCCCCAGGGGGTCCGGGACAGGGGGCGTAGTCGTCAATGGCTACACCTTC. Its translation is CASSPRGSGTGGVVVNGYTF.